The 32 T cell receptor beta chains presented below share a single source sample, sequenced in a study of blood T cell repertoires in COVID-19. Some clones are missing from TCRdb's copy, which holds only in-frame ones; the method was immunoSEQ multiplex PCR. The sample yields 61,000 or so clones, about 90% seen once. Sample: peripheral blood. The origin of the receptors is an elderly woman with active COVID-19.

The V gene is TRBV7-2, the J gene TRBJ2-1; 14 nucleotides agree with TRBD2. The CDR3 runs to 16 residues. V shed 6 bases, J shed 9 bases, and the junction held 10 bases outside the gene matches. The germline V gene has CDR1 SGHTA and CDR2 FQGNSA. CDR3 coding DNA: TGTGCCAGCAGGGATAGTGGGACTAGCGGGGGAGGTGAGCAGTTCTTC. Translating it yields CASRDSGTSGGGEQFF.

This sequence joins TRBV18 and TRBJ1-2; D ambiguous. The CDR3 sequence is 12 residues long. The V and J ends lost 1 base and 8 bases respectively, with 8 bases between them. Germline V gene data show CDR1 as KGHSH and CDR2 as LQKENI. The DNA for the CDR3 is TGTGCCAGCTCACCACGCTCTGGCGGCTACACCTTC. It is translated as CASSPRSGGYTF.

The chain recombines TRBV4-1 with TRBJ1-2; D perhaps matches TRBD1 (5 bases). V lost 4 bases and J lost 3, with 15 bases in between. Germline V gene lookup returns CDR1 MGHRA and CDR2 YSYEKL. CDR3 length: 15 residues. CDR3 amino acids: CASSLEDTGYYGYTF. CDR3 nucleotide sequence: TGCGCCAGCAGCCTAGAGGACACGGGTTACTATGGCTACACCTTC.

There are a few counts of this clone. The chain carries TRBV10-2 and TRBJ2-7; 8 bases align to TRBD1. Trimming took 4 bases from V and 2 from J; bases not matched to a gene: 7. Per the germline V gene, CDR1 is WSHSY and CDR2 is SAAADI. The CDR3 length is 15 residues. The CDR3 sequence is CASSGRTGSPYEQYF. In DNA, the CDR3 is TGCGCCAGCAGTGGCCGGACAGGGAGTCCCTACGAGCAGTACTTC.

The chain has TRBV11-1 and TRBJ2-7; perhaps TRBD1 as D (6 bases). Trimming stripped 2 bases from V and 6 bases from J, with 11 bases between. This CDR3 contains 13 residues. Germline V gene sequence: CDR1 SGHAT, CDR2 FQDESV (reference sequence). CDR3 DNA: TGTGCCAGCAGCTTATCACTAGGGGGCGAGCAGTACTTC. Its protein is CASSLSLGGEQYF.

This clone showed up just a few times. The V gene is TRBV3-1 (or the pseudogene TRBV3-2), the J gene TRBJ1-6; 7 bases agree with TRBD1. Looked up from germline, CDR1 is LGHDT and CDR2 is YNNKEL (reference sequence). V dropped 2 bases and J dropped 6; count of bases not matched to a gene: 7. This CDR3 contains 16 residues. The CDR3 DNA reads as TGTGCCAGCAGCCAAACGGCGGCAGGGGGTAATTCACCCCTCCACTTT. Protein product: CASSQTAAGGNSPLHF.

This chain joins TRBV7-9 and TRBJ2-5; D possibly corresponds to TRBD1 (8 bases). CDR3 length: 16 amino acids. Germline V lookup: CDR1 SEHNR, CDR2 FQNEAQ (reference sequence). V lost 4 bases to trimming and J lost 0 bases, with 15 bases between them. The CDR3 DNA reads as TGTGCCAGCAGCTCGGGGGGACAGGACTACCAAGAGACCCAGTACTTC. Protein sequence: CASSSGGQDYQETQYF.

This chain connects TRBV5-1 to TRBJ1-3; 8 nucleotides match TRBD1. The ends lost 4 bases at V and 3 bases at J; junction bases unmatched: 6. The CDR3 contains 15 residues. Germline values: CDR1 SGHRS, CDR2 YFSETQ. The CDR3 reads CASSRGQGDGNTIYF. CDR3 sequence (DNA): TGCGCCAGCAGCCGCGGACAGGGTGATGGAAACACCATATATTTT. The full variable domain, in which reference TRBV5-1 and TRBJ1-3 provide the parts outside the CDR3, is KAGVTQTPRYLIKTRGQQVTLSCSPISGHRSVSWYQQTPGQGLQFLFEYFSETQRNKGNFPGRFSGRQFSNSRSEMNVSTLELGDSALYLCASSRGQGDGNTIYFGEGSWLTVV.

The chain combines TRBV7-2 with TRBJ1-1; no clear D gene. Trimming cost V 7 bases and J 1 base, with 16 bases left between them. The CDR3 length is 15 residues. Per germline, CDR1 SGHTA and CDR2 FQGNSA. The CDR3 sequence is CASTSLAAGNTEAFF. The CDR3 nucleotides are TGTGCCAGCACCTCTTTGGCCGCGGGGAACACTGAAGCTTTCTTT.

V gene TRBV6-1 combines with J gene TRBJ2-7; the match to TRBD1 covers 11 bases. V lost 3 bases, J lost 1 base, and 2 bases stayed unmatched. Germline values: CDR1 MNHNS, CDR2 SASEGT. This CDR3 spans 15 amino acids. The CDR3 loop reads CASSDGTGGSYEQYF. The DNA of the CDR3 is TGTGCCAGCAGTGACGGGACAGGGGGTTCCTACGAGCAGTACTTC.

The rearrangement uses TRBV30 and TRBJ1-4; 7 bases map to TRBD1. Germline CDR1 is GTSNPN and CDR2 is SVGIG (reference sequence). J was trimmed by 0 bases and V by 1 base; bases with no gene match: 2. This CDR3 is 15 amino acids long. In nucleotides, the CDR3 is TGTGCCTGGAGTGGGGGACAGACAACTAATGAAAAACTGTTTTTT. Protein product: CAWSGGQTTNEKLFF.

CDR3 sequence: CATSRVQGGPYEQYF. DNA for the CDR3: TGTGCCACCAGCAGAGTACAGGGTGGGCCCTACGAGCAGTACTTC. The chain carries TRBV15 and TRBJ2-7; TRBD1 is a possible D gene (6 bases). This CDR3 contains 15 residues. V lost 1 base and J 2 bases, leaving 12 bases between the germline ends. Germline CDR1 reads LNHNV; CDR2 reads YYDKDF (reference sequence).

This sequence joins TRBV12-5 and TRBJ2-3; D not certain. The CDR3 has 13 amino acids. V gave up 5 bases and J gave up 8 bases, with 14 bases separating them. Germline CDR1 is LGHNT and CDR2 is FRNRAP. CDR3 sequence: CASGAGFPGTQYF. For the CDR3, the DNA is TGTGCTAGTGGTGCTGGTTTCCCGGGTACGCAGTATTTT.

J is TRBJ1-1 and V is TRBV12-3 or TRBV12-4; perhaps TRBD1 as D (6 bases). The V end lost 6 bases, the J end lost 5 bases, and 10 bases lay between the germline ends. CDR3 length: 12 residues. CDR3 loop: CASRQGYTEAFF. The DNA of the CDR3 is TGTGCCAGCAGACAGGGTTATACTGAAGCTTTCTTT.

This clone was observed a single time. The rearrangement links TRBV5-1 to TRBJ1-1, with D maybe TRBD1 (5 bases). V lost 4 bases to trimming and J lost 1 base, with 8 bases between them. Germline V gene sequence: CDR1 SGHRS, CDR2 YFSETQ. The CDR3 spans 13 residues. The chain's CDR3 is CASSTQGNTEAFF. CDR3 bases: TGCGCCAGCAGCACCCAGGGGAACACTGAAGCTTTCTTT.

The CDR3 reads CASSLWGGRGEPQHF. As DNA, the CDR3 is TGTGCCAGCAGCTTGTGGGGCGGGCGCGGGGAGCCCCAGCATTTT. This chain joins TRBV5-6 and TRBJ1-5, with D maybe TRBD1 (5 bases). This CDR3 comprises 15 residues. V lost 1 base and J 8 bases, leaving 16 bases between the germline ends. Per the germline V gene, CDR1 is SGHDT and CDR2 is YYEEEE. Filled out from reference TRBV5-6 and TRBJ1-5, the complete variable domain reads DAGVTQSPTHLIKTRGQQVTLRCSPKSGHDTVSWYQQALGQGPQFIFQYYEEEERQRGNFPDRFSGHQFPNYSSELNVNALLLGDSALYLCASSLWGGRGEPQHFGDGTRLSIL.

The CDR3 sequence: CASSLLAGGAGEQFF. DNA of the CDR3: TGTGCCAGCAGCCTTTTAGCGGGGGGCGCGGGGGAGCAGTTCTTC. The rearrangement links TRBV7-3 to TRBJ2-1, with 10 bases fitting TRBD2. V trimming: 5 bases; J trimming: 10 bases; junction bases outside the gene matches: 11. This CDR3 is built from 15 residues. CDR1 and CDR2 (germline): SGHTA, FQGTGA.

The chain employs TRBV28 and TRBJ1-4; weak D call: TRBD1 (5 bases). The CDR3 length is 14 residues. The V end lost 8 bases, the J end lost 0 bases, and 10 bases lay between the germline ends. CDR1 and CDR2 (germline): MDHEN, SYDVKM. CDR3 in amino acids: CASSPGATNEKLFF. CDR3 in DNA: TGTGCCAGCTCCCCGGGGGCAACTAATGAAAAACTGTTTTTT.

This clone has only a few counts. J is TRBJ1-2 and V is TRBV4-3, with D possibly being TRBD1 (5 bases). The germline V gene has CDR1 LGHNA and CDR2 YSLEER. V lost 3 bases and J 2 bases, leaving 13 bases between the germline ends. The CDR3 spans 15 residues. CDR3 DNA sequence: TGCGCCAGCAGCCACCCTGGGGCGGTGAACTATGGCTACACCTTC. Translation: CASSHPGAVNYGYTF.

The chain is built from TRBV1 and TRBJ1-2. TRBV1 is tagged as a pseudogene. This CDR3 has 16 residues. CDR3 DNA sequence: TGCACCAGCAGAACAGCGGGTTTGCGAAAGACCTATGGCTACACCTTC. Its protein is CTSRTAGLRKTYGYTF.

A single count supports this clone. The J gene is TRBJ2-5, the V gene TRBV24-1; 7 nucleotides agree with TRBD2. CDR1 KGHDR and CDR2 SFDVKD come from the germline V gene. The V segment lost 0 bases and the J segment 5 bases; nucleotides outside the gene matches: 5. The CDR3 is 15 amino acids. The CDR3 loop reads CATSDLRDGGETQYF. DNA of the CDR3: TGTGCCACCAGTGATTTGCGGGACGGGGGGGAGACCCAGTACTTC.

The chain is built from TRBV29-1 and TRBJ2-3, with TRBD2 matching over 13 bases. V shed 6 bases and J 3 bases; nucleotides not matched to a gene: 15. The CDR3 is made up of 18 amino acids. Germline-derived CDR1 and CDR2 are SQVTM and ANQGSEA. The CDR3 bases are TGCAGCGTCCGCGGACTAGCGGGGGCCCGAGGAGGGACAGATACGCAGTATTTT. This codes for CSVRGLAGARGGTDTQYF.

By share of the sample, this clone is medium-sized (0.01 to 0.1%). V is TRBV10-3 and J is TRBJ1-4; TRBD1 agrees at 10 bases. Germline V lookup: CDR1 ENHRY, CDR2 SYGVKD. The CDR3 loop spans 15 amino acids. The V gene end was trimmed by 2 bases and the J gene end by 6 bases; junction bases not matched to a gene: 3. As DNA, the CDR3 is TGTGCCATCAGTGAGCGGGACAGGGGAGATGAAAAACTGTTTTTT. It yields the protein CAISERDRGDEKLFF.

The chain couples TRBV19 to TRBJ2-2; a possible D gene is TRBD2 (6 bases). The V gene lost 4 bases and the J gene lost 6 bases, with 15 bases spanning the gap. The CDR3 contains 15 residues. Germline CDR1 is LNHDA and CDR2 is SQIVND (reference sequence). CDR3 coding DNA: TGTGCCAGTAGTACGACTAGTATGGGGGCCGGGGAGCTGTTTTTT. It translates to CASSTTSMGAGELFF.

The chain's CDR3 is CASSNPVTGGYEQYF. In nucleotides, the CDR3 is TGTGCCAGCAGCAACCCGGTGACAGGGGGCTACGAGCAGTACTTC. The chain couples TRBV7-9 to TRBJ2-7; 9 bases align to TRBD1. The germline gives CDR1 SEHNR, CDR2 FQNEAQ (reference sequence). After removal of 5 bases from V and 3 bases from J, the junction contained 8 bases not matched to a gene. The CDR3 has 15 amino acids.

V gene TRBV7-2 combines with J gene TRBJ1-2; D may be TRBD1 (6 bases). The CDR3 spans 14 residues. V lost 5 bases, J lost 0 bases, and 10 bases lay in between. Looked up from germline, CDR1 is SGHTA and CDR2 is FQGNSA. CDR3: CASSQTGTNYGYTF. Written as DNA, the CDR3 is TGTGCCAGCAGCCAGACAGGTACTAACTATGGCTACACCTTC.

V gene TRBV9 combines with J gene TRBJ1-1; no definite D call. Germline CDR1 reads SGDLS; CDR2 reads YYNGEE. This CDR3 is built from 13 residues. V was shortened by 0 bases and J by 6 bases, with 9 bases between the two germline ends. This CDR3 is CASSVDPTAEAFF. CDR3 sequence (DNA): TGTGCCAGCAGCGTAGACCCTACAGCTGAAGCTTTCTTT.

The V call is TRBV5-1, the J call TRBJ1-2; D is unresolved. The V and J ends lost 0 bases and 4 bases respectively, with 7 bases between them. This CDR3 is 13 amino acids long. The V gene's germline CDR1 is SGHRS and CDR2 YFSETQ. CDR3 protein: CASSLGAGYGYTF. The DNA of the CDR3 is TGCGCCAGCAGCTTGGGGGCCGGCTATGGCTACACCTTC.

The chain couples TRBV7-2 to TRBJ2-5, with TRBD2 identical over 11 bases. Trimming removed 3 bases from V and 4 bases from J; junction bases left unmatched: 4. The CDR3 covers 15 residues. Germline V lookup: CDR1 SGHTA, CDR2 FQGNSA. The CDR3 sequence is CASSLTSGEAETQYF. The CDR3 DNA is TGTGCCAGCAGCTTGACTAGCGGGGAGGCAGAGACCCAGTACTTC.

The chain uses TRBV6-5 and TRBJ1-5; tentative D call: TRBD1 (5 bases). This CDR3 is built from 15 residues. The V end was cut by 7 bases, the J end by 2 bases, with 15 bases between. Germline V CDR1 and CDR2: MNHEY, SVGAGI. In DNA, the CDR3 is TGTGCCAGCACCCGGGCAGGAGGGGGCAATCAGCCCCAGCATTTT. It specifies CASTRAGGGNQPQHF.

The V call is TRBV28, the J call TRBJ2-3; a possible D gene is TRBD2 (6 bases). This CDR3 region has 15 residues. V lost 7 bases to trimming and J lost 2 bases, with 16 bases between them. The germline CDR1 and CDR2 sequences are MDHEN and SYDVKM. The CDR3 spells CASIGGYGPTDTQYF. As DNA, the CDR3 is TGTGCCAGCATTGGGGGGTACGGTCCCACAGATACGCAGTATTTT.

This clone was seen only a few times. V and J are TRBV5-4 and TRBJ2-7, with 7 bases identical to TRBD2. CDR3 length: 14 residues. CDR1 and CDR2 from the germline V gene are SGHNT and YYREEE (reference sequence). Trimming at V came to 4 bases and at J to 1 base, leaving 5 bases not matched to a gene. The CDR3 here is CASSVGSGSYEQYF. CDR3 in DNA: TGTGCCAGCAGCGTCGGTAGCGGGTCCTACGAGCAGTACTTC.